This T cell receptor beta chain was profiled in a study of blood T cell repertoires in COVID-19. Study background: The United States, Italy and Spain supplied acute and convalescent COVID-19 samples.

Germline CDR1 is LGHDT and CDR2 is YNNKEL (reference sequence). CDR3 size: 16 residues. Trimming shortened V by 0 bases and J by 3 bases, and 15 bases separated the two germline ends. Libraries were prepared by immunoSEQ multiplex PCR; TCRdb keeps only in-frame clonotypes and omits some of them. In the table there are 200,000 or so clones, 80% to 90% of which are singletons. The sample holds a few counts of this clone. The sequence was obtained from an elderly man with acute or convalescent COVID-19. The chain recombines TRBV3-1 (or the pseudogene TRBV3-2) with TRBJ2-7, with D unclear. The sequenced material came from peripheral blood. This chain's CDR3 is CASSQDSRGFNYEQYF. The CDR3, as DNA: TGTGCCAGCAGCCAAGATTCTCGCGGCTTCAACTACGAGCAGTACTTC.